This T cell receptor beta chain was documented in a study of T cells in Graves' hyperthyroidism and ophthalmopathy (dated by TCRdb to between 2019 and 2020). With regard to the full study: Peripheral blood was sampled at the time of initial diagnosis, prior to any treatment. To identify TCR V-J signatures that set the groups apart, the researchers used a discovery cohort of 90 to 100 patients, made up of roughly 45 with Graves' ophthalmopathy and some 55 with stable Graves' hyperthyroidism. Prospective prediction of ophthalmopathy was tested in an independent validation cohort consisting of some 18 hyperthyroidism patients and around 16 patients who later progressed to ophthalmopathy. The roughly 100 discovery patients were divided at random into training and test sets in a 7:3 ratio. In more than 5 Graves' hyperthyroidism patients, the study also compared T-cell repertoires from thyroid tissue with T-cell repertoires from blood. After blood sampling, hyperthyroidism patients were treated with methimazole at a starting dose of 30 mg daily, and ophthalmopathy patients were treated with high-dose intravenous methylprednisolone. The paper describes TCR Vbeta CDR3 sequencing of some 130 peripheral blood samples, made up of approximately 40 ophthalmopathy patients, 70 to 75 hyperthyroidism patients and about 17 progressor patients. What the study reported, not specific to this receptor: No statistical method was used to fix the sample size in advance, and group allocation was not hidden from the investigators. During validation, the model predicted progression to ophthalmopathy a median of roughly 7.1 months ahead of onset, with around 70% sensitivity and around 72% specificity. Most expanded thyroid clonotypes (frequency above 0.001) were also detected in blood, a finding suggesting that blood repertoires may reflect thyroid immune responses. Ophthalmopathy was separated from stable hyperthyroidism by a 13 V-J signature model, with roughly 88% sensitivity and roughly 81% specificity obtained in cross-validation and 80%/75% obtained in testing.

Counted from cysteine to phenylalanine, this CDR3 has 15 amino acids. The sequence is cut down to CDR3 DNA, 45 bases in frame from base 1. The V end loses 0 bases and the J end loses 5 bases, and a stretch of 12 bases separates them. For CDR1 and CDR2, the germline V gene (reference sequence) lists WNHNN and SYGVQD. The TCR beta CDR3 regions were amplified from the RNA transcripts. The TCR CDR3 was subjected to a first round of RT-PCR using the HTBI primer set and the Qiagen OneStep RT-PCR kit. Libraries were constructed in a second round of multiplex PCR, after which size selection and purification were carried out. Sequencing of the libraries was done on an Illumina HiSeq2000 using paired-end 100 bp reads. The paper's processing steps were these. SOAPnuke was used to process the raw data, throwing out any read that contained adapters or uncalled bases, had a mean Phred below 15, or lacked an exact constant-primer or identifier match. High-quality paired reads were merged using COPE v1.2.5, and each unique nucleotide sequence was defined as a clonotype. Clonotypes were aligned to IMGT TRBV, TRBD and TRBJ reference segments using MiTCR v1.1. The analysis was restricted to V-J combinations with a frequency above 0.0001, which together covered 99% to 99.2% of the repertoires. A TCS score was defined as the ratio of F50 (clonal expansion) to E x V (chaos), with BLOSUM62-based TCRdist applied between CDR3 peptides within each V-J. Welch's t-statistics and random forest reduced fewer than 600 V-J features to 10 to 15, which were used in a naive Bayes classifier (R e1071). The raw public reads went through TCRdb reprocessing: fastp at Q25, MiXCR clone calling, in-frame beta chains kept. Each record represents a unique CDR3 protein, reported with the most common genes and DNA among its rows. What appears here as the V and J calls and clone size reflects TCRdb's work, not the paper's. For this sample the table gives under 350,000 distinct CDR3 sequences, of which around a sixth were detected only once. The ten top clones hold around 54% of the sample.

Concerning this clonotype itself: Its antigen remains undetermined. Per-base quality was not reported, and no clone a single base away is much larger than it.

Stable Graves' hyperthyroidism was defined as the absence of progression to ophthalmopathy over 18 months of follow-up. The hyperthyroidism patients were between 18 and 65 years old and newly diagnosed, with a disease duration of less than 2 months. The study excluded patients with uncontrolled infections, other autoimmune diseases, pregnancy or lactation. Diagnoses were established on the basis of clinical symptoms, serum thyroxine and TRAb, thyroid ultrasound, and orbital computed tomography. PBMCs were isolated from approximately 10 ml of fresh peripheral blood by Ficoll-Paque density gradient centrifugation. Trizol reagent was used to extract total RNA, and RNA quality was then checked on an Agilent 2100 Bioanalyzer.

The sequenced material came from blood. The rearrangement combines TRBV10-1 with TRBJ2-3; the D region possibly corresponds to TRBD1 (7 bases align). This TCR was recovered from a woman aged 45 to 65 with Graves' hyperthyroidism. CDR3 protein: CASSESRGARDTQYF. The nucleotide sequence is TGCGCCAGCAGTGAGTCCAGGGGGGCAAGAGATACGCAGTATTTT.